This TCR beta chain was found in a study of CD8+CD57+ T cells in acquired aplastic anemia. Study context: Sorted CD4+ and CD8+ cells yielded DNA averaging about 2.9 ug. Study-wide results and limits: CD8+ Simpson's diversity showed no significant patient-control difference. Approximately 29 was the count of CD8+ CDR3 sequences that patients shared with controls.

TCR beta VDJ and CDR3 were profiled, and genomic DNA was the template. Each CDR3 protein gets one entry after TCRdb re-called the reads with MiXCR. The table includes under 200,000 distinct CDR3 sequences, roughly 43% detected once. This clonotype was seen a single time. Its antigen is unknown. CDR1 is LNHDA, CDR2 SQIVND, per germline (reference sequence). V lost 7 bases, J lost 7 bases, and 11 bases lay in between. This CDR3 has 12 residues. Patients included in sequencing had previously demonstrated CD8+CD57+ cell expansion by flow cytometry. Patients uniformly had severe acquired aplastic anemia. V and J are TRBV19 and TRBJ1-5, with a weak D call TRBD1 (5 bases). This sequence was found in a human donor with aplastic anemia. The sequenced sample consisted of sorted CD4+, CD8+, or CD8+CD57+ T cells (not recorded which) from PBMCs. This chain's CDR3 is CASTGGGQPQHF. For the CDR3, the DNA is TGTGCCAGTACGGGGGGAGGACAGCCCCAGCATTTT.